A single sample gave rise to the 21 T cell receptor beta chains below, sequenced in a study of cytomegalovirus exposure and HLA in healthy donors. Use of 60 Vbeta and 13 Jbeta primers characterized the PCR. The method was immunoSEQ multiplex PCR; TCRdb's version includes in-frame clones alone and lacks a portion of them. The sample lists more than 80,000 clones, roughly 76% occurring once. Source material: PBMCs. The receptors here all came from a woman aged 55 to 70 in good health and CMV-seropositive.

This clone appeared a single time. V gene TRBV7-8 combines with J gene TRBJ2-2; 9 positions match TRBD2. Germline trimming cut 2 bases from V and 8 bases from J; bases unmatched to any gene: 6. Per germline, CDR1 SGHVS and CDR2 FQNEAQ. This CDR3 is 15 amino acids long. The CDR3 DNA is TGTGCCAGCAGCTTACTAGCTAGCGGGAATGGGGAGCTGTTTTTT. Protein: CASSLLASGNGELFF.

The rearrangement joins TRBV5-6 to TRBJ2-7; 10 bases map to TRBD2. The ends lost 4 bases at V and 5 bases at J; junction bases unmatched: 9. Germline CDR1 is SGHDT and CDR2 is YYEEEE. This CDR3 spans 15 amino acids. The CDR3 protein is CASSAFGTSVHEQYF. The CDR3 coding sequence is TGTGCCAGCAGCGCGTTCGGGACTAGCGTACACGAGCAGTACTTC.

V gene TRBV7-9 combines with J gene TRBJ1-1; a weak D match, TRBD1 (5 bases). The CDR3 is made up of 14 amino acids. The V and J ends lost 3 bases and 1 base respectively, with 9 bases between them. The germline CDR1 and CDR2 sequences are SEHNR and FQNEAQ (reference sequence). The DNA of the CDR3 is TGTGCCAGCAGCTTCGGACAAGAGAACACTGAAGCTTTCTTT. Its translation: CASSFGQENTEAFF.

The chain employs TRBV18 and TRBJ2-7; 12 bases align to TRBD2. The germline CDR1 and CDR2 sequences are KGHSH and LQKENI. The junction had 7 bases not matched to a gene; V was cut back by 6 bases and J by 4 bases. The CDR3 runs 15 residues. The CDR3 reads CASSLGLAGTYEQYF. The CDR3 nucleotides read TGTGCCAGCTCCCTAGGACTAGCGGGGACGTACGAGCAGTACTTC.

CDR3 in amino acids: CATSRDEGYEQFF. The DNA for the CDR3 is TGTGCCACCAGCAGAGATGAGGGTTATGAGCAGTTCTTC. The chain uses TRBV15 and TRBJ2-1, with D perhaps matching TRBD2 (5 bases). This CDR3 has 13 amino acids. V lost 0 bases and J 8 bases, leaving 8 bases between the germline ends. Germline lookup yields CDR1 LNHNV and CDR2 YYDKDF (reference sequence).

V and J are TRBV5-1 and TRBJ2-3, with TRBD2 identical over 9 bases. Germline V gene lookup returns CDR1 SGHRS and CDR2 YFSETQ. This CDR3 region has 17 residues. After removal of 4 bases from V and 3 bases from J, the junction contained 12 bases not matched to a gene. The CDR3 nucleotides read TGCGCCAGCAGCCCAACCCTCACTAGCGGGCCGACAGATACGCAGTATTTT. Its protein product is CASSPTLTSGPTDTQYF. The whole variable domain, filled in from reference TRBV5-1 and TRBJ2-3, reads KAGVTQTPRYLIKTRGQQVTLSCSPISGHRSVSWYQQTPGQGLQFLFEYFSETQRNKGNFPGRFSGRQFSNSRSEMNVSTLELGDSALYLCASSPTLTSGPTDTQYFGPGTRLTVL.

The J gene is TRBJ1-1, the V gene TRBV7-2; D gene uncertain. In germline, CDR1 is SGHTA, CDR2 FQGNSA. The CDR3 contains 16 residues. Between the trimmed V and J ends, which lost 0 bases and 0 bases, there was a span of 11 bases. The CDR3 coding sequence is TGTGCCAGCAGCTTAGCATCGGGTCTGGTGAACACTGAAGCTTTCTTT. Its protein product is CASSLASGLVNTEAFF. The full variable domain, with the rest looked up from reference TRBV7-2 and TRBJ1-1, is GAGVSQSPSNKVTEKGKDVELRCDPISGHTALYWYRQSLGQGLEFLIYFQGNSAPDKSGLPSDRFSAERTGGSVSTLTIQRTQQEDSAVYLCASSLASGLVNTEAFFGQGTRLTVV.

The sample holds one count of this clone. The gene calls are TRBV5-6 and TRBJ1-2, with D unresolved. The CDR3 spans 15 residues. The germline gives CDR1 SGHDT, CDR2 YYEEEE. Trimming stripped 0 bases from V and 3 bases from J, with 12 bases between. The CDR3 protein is CASSLATDWDYGYTF. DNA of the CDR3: TGTGCCAGCAGCTTGGCCACAGATTGGGACTATGGCTACACCTTC.

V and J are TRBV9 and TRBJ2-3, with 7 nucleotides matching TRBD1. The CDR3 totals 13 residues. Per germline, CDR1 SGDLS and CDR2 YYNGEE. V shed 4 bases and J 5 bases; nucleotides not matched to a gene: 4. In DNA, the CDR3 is TGTGCCAGCAGCCCACAGGGGTTAGATACGCAGTATTTT. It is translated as CASSPQGLDTQYF.

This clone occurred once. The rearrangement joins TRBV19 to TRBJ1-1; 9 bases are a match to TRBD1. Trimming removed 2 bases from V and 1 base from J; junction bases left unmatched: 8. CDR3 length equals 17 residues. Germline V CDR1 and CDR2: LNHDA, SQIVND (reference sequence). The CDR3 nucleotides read TGTGCCAGTAGTATAACCCCGGGACAGGGAGCGAACACTGAAGCTTTCTTT. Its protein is CASSITPGQGANTEAFF.

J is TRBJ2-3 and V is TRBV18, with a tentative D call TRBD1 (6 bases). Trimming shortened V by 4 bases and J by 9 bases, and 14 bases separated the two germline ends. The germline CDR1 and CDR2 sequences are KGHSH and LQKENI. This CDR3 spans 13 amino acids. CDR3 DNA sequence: TGTGCCAGCTCACGTAAGGGGGAAGGCACGCAGTATTTT. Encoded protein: CASSRKGEGTQYF.

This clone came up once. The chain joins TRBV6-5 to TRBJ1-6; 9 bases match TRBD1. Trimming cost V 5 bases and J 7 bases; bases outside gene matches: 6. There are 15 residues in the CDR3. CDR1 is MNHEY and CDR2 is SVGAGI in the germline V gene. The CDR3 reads CASSLTGGKNSPLHF. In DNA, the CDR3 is TGTGCCAGCAGTCTAACAGGGGGCAAGAATTCACCCCTCCACTTT.

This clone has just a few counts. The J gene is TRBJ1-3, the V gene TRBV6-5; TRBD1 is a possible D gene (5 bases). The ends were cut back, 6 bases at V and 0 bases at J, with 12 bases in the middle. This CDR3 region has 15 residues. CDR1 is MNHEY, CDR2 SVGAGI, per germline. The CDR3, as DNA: TGTGCCAGCAGGCCGGGAGGGACCTCTGGAAACACCATATATTTT. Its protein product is CASRPGGTSGNTIYF.

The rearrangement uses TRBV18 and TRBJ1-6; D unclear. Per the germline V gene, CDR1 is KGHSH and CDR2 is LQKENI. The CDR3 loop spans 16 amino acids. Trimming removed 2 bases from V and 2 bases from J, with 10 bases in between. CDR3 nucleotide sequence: TGTGCCAGCTCACCAGTGAGTGGGCCCTATAATTCACCCCTCCACTTT. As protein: CASSPVSGPYNSPLHF.

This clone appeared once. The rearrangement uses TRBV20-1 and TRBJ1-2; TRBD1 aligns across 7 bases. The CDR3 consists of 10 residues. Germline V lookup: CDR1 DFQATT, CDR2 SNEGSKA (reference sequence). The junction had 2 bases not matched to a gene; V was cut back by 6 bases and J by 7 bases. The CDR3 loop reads CSAGTVGYTF. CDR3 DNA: TGCAGTGCCGGGACAGTTGGCTACACCTTC.

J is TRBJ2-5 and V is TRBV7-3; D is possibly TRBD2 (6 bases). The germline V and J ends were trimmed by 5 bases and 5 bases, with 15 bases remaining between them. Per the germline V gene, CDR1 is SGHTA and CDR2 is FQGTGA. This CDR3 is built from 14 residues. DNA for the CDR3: TGTGCCAGCAGCCCCGGGGGTAGCCGGGAGACCCAGTACTTC. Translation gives CASSPGGSRETQYF.

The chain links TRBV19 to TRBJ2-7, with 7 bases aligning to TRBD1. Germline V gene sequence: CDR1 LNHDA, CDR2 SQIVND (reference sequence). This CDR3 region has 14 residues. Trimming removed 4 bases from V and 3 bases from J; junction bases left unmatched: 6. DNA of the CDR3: TGTGCCAGTAGTACACAGGGGACGTACTACGAGCAGTACTTC. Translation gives CASSTQGTYYEQYF.

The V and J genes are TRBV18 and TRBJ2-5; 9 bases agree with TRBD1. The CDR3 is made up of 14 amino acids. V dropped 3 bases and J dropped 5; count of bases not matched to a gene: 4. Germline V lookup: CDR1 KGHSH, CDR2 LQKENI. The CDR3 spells CASSPWTGEETQYF. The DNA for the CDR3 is TGTGCCAGCTCACCTTGGACAGGGGAGGAGACCCAGTACTTC.

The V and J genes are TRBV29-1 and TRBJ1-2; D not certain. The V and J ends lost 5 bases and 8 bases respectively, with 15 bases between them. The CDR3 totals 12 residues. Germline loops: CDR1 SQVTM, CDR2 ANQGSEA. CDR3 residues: CSVYLPSVGYTF. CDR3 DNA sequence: TGCAGCGTTTATCTTCCCTCGGTCGGCTACACCTTC.

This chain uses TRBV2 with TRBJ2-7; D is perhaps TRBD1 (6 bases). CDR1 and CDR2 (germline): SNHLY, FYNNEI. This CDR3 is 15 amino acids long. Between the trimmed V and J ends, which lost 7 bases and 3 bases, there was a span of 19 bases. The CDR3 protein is CASKEGTPYYYEQYF. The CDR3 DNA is TGTGCCAGCAAGGAAGGGACACCATATTACTACGAGCAGTACTTC.

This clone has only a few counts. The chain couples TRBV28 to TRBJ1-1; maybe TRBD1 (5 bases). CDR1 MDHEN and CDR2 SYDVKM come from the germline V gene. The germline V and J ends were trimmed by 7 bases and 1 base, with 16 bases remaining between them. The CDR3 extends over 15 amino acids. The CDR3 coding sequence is TGTGCCAGCATCCGTTCGGGCAGGGCGAACACTGAAGCTTTCTTT. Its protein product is CASIRSGRANTEAFF.